The clone carrying this T cell receptor (beta chain) was counted a few times. What it recognizes is unknown. The ends lost 2 bases at V and 7 bases at J; junction bases unmatched: 7. The germline V gene encodes CDR1 SGHAT and CDR2 FQNNGV. CDR3 length: 14 amino acids. The record originates from a study of OX40 agonist ivuxolimab in advanced cancers. Findings and caveats of the study: Those patients achieving a partial response at 0.1-3.0 mg/kg showed among the lowest clonal expansion.

The assay was immunoSEQ multiplex PCR, and TCRdb's table has in-frame clones only and misses some. This repertoire shows 60,000 to 85,000 clones, approximately 87% found once; its top ten account for 0.45% to 0.7%. This rearrangement joins TRBV11-2 to TRBJ2-7; 8 positions agree with TRBD1. The origin of this receptor is an adult with an advanced solid tumor such as melanoma, head and neck, liver or kidney cancer. The sequences come from CD4+ or CD8+ T cells sorted from blood, collected in a trial of the OX40 agonist ivuxolimab. The CDR3: CASSLQGAIGEQYF. CDR3 DNA: TGTGCCAGCAGCTTACAGGGGGCAATCGGTGAGCAGTACTTC.